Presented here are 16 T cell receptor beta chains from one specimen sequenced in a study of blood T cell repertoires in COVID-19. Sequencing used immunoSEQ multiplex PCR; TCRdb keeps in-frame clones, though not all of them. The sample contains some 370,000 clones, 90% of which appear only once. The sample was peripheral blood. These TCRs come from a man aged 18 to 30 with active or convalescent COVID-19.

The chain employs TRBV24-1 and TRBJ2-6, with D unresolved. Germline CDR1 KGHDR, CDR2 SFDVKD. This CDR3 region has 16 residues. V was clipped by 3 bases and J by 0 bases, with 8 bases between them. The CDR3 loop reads CATSDPQVSGANVLTF. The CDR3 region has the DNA TGTGCCACCAGTGATCCGCAGGTCTCTGGGGCCAACGTCCTGACTTTC.

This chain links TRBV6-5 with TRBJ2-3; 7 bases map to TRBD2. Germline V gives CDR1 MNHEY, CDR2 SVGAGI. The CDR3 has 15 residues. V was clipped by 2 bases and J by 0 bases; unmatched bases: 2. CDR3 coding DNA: TGTGCCAGCAGTTACGGGGGGGTGAGCACAGATACGCAGTATTTT. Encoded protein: CASSYGGVSTDTQYF.

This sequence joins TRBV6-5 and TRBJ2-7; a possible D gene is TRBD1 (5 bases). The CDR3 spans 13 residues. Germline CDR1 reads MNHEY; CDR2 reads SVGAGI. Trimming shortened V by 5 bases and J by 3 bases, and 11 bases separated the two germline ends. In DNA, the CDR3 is TGTGCCAGCAGTAGGACACAGAACTACGAGCAGTACTTC. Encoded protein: CASSRTQNYEQYF.

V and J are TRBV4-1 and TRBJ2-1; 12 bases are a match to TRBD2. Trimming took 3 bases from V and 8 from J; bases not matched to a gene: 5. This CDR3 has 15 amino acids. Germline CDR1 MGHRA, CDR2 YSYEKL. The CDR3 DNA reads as TGCGCCAGCAGCCAGGATTCTAGCGGGAGGGATGAGCAGTTCTTC. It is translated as CASSQDSSGRDEQFF.

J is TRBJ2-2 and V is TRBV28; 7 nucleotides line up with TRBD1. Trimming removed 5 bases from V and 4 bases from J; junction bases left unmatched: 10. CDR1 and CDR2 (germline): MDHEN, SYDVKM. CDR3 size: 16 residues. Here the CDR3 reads CASSLRQGILTGELFF. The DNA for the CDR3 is TGTGCCAGCAGTCTCAGACAGGGAATACTCACCGGGGAGCTGTTTTTT.

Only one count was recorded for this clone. This CDR3 is CASSSQGAGSPLHF. The DNA of the CDR3 is TGTGCCAGCAGTTCACAGGGGGCAGGTTCACCCCTCCACTTT. The V and J genes are TRBV6-2 or TRBV6-3 and TRBJ1-6; 9 bases match TRBD1. The CDR3 sequence is 14 residues long. Germline assignment: CDR1 MNHEY and CDR2 SVGEGT. V shed 4 bases, J shed 9 bases, and the junction held 4 bases outside the gene matches.

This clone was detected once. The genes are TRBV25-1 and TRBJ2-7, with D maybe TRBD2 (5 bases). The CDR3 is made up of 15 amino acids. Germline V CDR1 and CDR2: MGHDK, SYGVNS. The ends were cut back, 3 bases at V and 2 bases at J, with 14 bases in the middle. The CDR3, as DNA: TGTGCCAGCAGTGATTTTGAGGGCCCAGCCTACGAGCAGTACTTC. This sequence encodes CASSDFEGPAYEQYF.

The CDR3 loop is CASSTPGQGAPGLVQYF. The CDR3 nucleotides are TGTGCCAGCAGTACACCGGGACAGGGGGCCCCTGGCCTAGTTCAGTACTTC. V is TRBV28 and J is TRBJ2-4; 12 bases line up with TRBD1. CDR3 size: 17 residues. Germline CDR1 reads MDHEN; CDR2 reads SYDVKM. The J segment lost 11 bases and the V segment lost 5 bases, leaving 16 bases of the junction unmatched.

This CDR3 reads CASRTLAGKYNEQFF. CDR3 DNA sequence: TGTGCCAGCAGGACCCTAGCGGGGAAATACAATGAGCAGTTCTTC. The chain is built from TRBV5-4 and TRBJ2-1; 9 nucleotides line up with TRBD2. V was pared by 5 bases and J by 4 bases, with 7 bases of the junction left unmatched. The CDR3 has 15 amino acids. The germline gives CDR1 SGHNT, CDR2 YYREEE (reference sequence).

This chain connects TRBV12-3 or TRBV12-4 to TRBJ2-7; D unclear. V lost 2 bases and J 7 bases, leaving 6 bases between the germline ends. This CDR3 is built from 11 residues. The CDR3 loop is CASSLQMEQYF. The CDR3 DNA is TGTGCCAGCAGTTTACAAATGGAGCAGTACTTC.

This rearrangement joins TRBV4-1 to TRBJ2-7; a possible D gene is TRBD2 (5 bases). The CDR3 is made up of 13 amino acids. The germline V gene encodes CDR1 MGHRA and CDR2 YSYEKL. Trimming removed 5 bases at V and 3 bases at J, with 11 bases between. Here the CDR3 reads CASSSSGSYEQYF. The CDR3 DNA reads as TGCGCCAGCAGCTCTTCGGGGAGCTACGAGCAGTACTTC.

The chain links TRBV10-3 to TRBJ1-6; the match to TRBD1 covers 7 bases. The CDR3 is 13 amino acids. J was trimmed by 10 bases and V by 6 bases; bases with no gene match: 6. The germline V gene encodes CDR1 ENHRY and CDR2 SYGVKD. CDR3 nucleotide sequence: TGTGCCATCAGAACAGGGGATGGGTCACCCCTCCACTTT. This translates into CAIRTGDGSPLHF.

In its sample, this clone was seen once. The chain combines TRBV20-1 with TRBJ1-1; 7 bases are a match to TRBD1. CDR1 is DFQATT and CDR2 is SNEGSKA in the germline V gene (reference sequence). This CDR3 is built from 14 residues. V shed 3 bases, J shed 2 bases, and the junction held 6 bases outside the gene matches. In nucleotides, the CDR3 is TGCAGTGCTAGTAAAAGGGGGCAAAACACTGAAGCTTTCTTT. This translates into CSASKRGQNTEAFF.

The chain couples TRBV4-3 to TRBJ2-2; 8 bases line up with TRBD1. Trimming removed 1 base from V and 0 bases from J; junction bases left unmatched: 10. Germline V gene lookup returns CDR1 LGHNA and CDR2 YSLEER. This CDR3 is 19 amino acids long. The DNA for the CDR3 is TGCGCCAGCAGCCAAGTTAGATTACTGGGACAGGCGAACACCGGGGAGCTGTTTTTT. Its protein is CASSQVRLLGQANTGELFF.

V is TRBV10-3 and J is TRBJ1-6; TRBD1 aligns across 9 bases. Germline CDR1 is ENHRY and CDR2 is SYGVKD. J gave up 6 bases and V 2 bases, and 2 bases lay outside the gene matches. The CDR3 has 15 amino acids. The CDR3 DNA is TGTGCCATCAGTGAGGAGGGACAGGGTAATTCACCCCTCCACTTT. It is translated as CAISEEGQGNSPLHF.

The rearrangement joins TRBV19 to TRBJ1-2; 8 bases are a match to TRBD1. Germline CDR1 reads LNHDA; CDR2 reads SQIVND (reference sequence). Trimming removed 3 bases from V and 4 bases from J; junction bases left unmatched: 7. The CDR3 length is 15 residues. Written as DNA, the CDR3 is TGTGCCAGTAGTATCGGTGGGACAGGACTCTATGGCTACACCTTC. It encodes CASSIGGTGLYGYTF.